This T cell receptor (beta chain) was profiled in a study of cytomegalovirus exposure and HLA in healthy donors. Those who donated were healthy bone marrow donors. Primers for the PCR totalled 60 Vbeta and 13 Jbeta. Per the authors' pipeline: Per a later analysis, the number of unique TCR beta chains was approximately 73 million, of which 9 million to 14 million were shared. The data were produced by immunoSEQ multiplex PCR, yet TCRdb's version contains in-frame clones alone and is incomplete. V, J and clone size reflect that table, while D and trimming were determined from the DNA. Altogether 150,000 to 250,000 clones are present, just over 75% being singletons, with the ten largest covering around 1.9%. This CDR3 is built from 16 residues. Germline CDR1 ENHRY, CDR2 SYGVKD. V shed 11 bases, J shed 0 bases, and the junction held 15 bases outside the gene matches.

The specimen was PBMCs. The chain couples TRBV10-3 to TRBJ1-2; 7 nucleotides line up with TRBD1. The receptor's source is a man younger than 40 in good health and CMV-seronegative. CDR3 amino acids: CAAGPGQTKTNYGYTF. CDR3 DNA sequence: TGTGCCGCGGGGCCGGGACAGACTAAAACTAACTATGGCTACACCTTC.